This is a list of T cell receptor beta chains from one sample in a study of T cell changes during pregnancy in multiple sclerosis. The method was immunoSEQ multiplex PCR; TCRdb's version includes in-frame clones alone and lacks a portion of them. The sample holds 20,000 to 25,000 clones, more than 75% seen once. The starting material was CD8+ T cells from peripheral blood mononuclear cells, obtained after pregnancy. The origin of the receptors is a female donor with multiple sclerosis, enrolled in a pregnancy study. CDR3s include the opening cysteine and the closing phenylalanine or tryptophan. The D gene is left open where the match is weak. Rows give clone size only sometimes, using once, few, many, or a class for an expanded clone.

D gene,clone size,V gene,J gene,CDR3 DNA,CDR3 protein
TRBD2,-,TRBV19,TRBJ2-7,TGTGCCAGTAGGCTAGCGGGAGGGCCCCACGAGCAGTACTTC,CASRLAGGPHEQYF
-,-,TRBV2,TRBJ1-1,TGTGCCAGCAGCCCGGGACACTTTTACACTGAAGCTTTCTTT,CASSPGHFYTEAFF
TRBD1,-,TRBV27,TRBJ1-2,TGTGCCAGCAGGTTACAGGGGGCAGGCGATGGCTACACCTTC,CASRLQGAGDGYTF
-,few,TRBV19,TRBJ2-2,TGTGCCAGTAGTACCCCAGGCGCCGGGGAGCTGTTTTTT,CASSTPGAGELFF
TRBD1,-,TRBV4-1,TRBJ2-7,TGCGCCAGCAGCCAACTGCCGGGACAGGGGGCCGAGCGGGAGACGTACGAGCAGTACTTC,CASSQLPGQGAERETYEQYF
-,-,TRBV4-2,TRBJ2-6,TGTGCCAGCAGCCAAGAAGTAGGAGTTGGGGCCAACGTCCTGACTTTC,CASSQEVGVGANVLTF
-,-,TRBV21-1,TRBJ2-1,TGTGCCAGCAGCGGAACTAGCGGGAGGGTAAATGAGCAGTTCTTC,CASSGTSGRVNEQFF
-,-,TRBV11-2,TRBJ1-4,TGTGCCAGCAGCCTCACAGTAAATGAAAAACTGTTTTTT,CASSLTVNEKLFF
TRBD1,-,TRBV19,TRBJ2-5,TGTGCCAGTAGTTTTAGACCGGGACAGGGCGACCAAGAGACCCAGTACTTC,CASSFRPGQGDQETQYF
TRBD2,once,TRBV7-2,TRBJ2-7,TGTGCCAGCAGCTTAGCGGGGACTAGCTACGAGCAGTACTTC,CASSLAGTSYEQYF
-,-,TRBV4-3,TRBJ2-3,TGCGCCAGCACCCCGATCGCATCCCGGGGGGATACGCAGTATTTT,CASTPIASRGDTQYF
TRBD2,-,TRBV7-2,TRBJ2-7,TGTGCCAGCAGCAGCCTAGCGGGGTACGAGCAGTACTTC,CASSSLAGYEQYF
-,-,TRBV2,TRBJ2-3,TGTGCCAGCACCACCGAGAGAGTTTCCCCTAGCACAGATACGCAGTATTTT,CASTTERVSPSTDTQYF
TRBD2,-,TRBV9,TRBJ2-7,TGTGCCAGCAGCCGTTCGCAGCGGGAGGAGTCCGAGCAGTACTTC,CASSRSQREESEQYF
TRBD2,-,TRBV10-3,TRBJ2-3,TGTGCCATCAGTGAGTCCAGGGAATGGACTAGCGGAAGCACAGATACGCAGTATTTT,CAISESREWTSGSTDTQYF
TRBD1,-,TRBV27,TRBJ1-2,TGTGCCAGCAGGGTCACAGGGGTATCGGGCTACACCTTC,CASRVTGVSGYTF
-,-,TRBV6-5,TRBJ1-1,TGTGCCAGCAGTTACTCGGGCCAGCCCAGGCTTGAAGCTTTCTTT,CASSYSGQPRLEAFF
TRBD2,-,TRBV5-4,TRBJ2-7,TGTGCCAGCGGGGAGGGCGCCAGCTCCTACGAGCAGTACTTC,CASGEGASSYEQYF
-,-,TRBV2,TRBJ2-7,TGTGCCAGCAGTGATTCCCCACAGGGTCCCGACGAGCAGTACTTC,CASSDSPQGPDEQYF
TRBD2,-,TRBV7-9,TRBJ2-2,TGTGCCAGCAGCTCCCGCGGGGGGAGGTACACCGGGGAGCTGTTTTTT,CASSSRGGRYTGELFF
-,-,TRBV15,TRBJ2-7,TGTGCCACCAGCAGAGAGAGGTACTACGAGCAGTACTTC,CATSRERYYEQYF
-,-,TRBV13,TRBJ2-5,TGTGCCAGCAGCTTATTCCCGCGCGCAGAGACCCAGTACTTC,CASSLFPRAETQYF
-,-,TRBV16,TRBJ1-5,TGTGCCAGCAGCTTAGACGGAGTCAATCAGCCCCAGCATTTT,CASSLDGVNQPQHF
-,-,TRBV19,TRBJ2-2,TGTGCCAGTAGGAACTCAGGACAGGGAGGGCTTACCGGGGAGCTGTTTTTT,CASRNSGQGGLTGELFF
TRBD1,-,TRBV5-1,TRBJ2-2,TGCGCCAGCACCGACAGGGTTACCGGGGAGCTGTTTTTT,CASTDRVTGELFF
-,-,TRBV11-2,TRBJ2-7,TGTGCCAGCAGCTTAGCTCAACTAGATCCCCACGAGCAGTACTTC,CASSLAQLDPHEQYF
TRBD2,-,TRBV7-3,TRBJ2-1,TGTGCCAGCAGCCCCGAACTAGCGGGAGTACAGTCCTACAATGAGCAGTTCTTC,CASSPELAGVQSYNEQFF
-,-,TRBV19,TRBJ2-3,TGTGCCAGTAGTACATCAGATACGCAGTATTTT,CASSTSDTQYF
TRBD2,-,TRBV7-9,TRBJ2-5,TGTGCCAGCAGCCTACCCTGGGTAGCGGGAGGGGGATCCCAAGAGACCCAGTACTTC,CASSLPWVAGGGSQETQYF
TRBD2,-,TRBV10-2,TRBJ2-3,TGCGCCAGCAGTGGGAGACCGGGACTAGCGGGGTTAACTGGCACAGATACGCAGTATTTT,CASSGRPGLAGLTGTDTQYF
-,-,TRBV9,TRBJ2-7,TGTGCCAGCAGCCCCCCGGGACTCGTTGTCACCGAGCAGTACTTC,CASSPPGLVVTEQYF
TRBD1,-,TRBV5-1,TRBJ2-2,TGCGCCAGCAGCTTCTTTTCGGGACAGCCTGCCACCGGGGAGCTGTTTTTT,CASSFFSGQPATGELFF
-,-,TRBV19,TRBJ1-1,TGTGCCAGTAGTATGGGGGGGAACACTGAAGCTTTCTTT,CASSMGGNTEAFF
TRBD1,-,TRBV7-7,TRBJ1-1,TGTGCCAGCAGCCCAGGACAGGGATTCGTAGCTTTCTTT,CASSPGQGFVAFF
TRBD2,-,TRBV13,TRBJ2-1,TGTGCCAGCAGCTTAGGTCCTAGCGGAGGCTACAATGAGCAGTTCTTC,CASSLGPSGGYNEQFF
TRBD1,-,TRBV23-1,TRBJ1-1,TGCGCCAGCAGTCAATCCAGGGGGGTGAACACTGAAGCTTTCTTT,CASSQSRGVNTEAFF
-,-,TRBV7-3,TRBJ1-1,TGTGCCAGCAGCTTCGGGGGGGACACTGAAGCTTTCTTT,CASSFGGDTEAFF
TRBD2,-,TRBV7-8,TRBJ2-1,TGTGCCAGCAGCTTAACCCCATCCGGACTAGCTCACTACAATGAGCAGTTCTTC,CASSLTPSGLAHYNEQFF